The 2 T cell receptor beta chains in this list originate from one sample, sequenced in a study of T cell responses to AZD1222 COVID-19 vaccine. Libraries were prepared by immunoSEQ multiplex PCR; TCRdb keeps only in-frame clonotypes and omits some of them. The sample has 140,000 to 150,000 clones, about 93% seen once. Sequenced here: peripheral blood, sampled on day 0 of AZD1222 vaccination. These receptors originate from an adult in good health.

This chain joins TRBV5-6 and TRBJ2-4, with D perhaps assigned TRBD1 or TRBD2 (6 bases each). From germline, CDR1 is SGHDT and CDR2 YYEEEE. The V end lost 1 base, the J end lost 6 bases, and 11 bases lay between the germline ends. This CDR3 region has 14 residues. The CDR3 is CASSLQGGGNIQYF. In nucleotides, the CDR3 is TGTGCCAGCAGCTTGCAAGGGGGAGGAAACATTCAGTACTTC.

The chain couples TRBV29-1 to TRBJ1-1; D not resolved. V lost 5 bases, J lost 7 bases, and 8 bases lay in between. CDR3 size: 10 residues. Germline V gives CDR1 SQVTM, CDR2 ANQGSEA. The CDR3 bases are TGCAGCGTTAGGGATGTTGAAGCTTTCTTT. Translating it yields CSVRDVEAFF. The whole variable domain, filled in from reference TRBV29-1 and TRBJ1-1, reads SAVISQKPSRDICQRGTSLTIQCQVDSQVTMMFWYRQQPGQSLTLIATANQGSEATYESGFVIDKFPISRPNLTFSTLTVSNMSPEDSSIYLCSVRDVEAFFGQGTRLTVV.